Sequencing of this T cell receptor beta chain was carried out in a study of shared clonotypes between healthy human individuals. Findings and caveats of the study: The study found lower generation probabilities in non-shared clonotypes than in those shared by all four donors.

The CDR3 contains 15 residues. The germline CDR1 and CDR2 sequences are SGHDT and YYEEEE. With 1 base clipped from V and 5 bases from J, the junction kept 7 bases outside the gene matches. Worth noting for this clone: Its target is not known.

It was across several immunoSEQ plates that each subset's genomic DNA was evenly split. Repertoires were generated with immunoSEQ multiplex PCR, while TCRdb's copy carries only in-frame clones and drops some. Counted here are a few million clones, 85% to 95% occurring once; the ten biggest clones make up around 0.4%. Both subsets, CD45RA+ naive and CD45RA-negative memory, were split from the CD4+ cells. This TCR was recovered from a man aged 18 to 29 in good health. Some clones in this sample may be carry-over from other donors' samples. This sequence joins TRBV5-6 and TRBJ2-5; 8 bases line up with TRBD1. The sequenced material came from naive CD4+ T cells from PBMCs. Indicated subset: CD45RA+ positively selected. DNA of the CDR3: TGTGCCAGCAGCTTGCGACAGGGGCTGGGGGAGACCCAGTACTTC. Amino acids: CASSLRQGLGETQYF.